These 26 T cell receptor beta chains were sequenced from one sample in a study of cytomegalovirus exposure and HLA in healthy donors. A multiplex PCR was run with 60 Vbeta primers and 13 Jbeta primers. Generated by immunoSEQ multiplex PCR, the TCRdb table keeps only in-frame clones and is missing some. The table includes fewer than 45,000 clones, around three quarters detected once. Material for sequencing was PBMCs. Receptor source: a male donor in good health and CMV-seronegative.

The rearrangement joins TRBV6-1 to TRBJ1-2; TRBD1 matches at 9 bases. V trimming: 6 bases; J trimming: 4 bases; junction bases outside the gene matches: 3. Germline V gene data show CDR1 as MNHNS and CDR2 as SASEGT. The CDR3 extends over 13 amino acids. CDR3 amino acids: CASRKTGGYGYTF. The CDR3 nucleotides read TGTGCCAGCAGAAAGACAGGGGGCTATGGCTACACCTTC.

The V and J genes are TRBV6-5 and TRBJ1-1, with D possibly TRBD1 on 6 matching bases. CDR1 MNHEY and CDR2 SVGAGI come from the germline V gene. V lost 5 bases and J lost 5, with 15 bases in between. This CDR3 comprises 14 residues. The CDR3 loop is CASSRTGPSTEAFF. The CDR3 DNA is TGTGCCAGCAGTCGTACAGGGCCGTCGACTGAAGCTTTCTTT.

This chain uses TRBV6-5 with TRBJ1-1, with D maybe TRBD1 (6 bases). The germline V gene encodes CDR1 MNHEY and CDR2 SVGAGI. The CDR3 contains 15 residues. Trimming took off 6 bases at V and 0 bases at J, with 14 bases between the two ends. CDR3 coding DNA: TGTGCCAGCAGCTCCTGGGGGCCCATGAACACTGAAGCTTTCTTT. Encoded protein: CASSSWGPMNTEAFF.

This clone was detected once. This chain's CDR3 is CAWTHGTGGFYGYTF. The CDR3, as DNA: TGTGCCTGGACCCACGGGACAGGGGGTTTTTATGGCTACACCTTC. The J gene is TRBJ1-2, the V gene TRBV30; 11 nucleotides line up with TRBD1. The CDR3 loop spans 15 amino acids. Germline CDR1 reads GTSNPN; CDR2 reads SVGIG (reference sequence). V lost 4 bases, J lost 5 bases, and 9 bases stayed unmatched.

The rearrangement links TRBV30 to TRBJ1-1; D gene unclear. V dropped 0 bases and J dropped 3 bases, with 5 bases sitting between them. The length of the CDR3 is 12 residues. Germline V lookup: CDR1 GTSNPN, CDR2 SVGIG (reference sequence). CDR3 protein: CAWSVSYTEAFF. Written as DNA, the CDR3 is TGTGCCTGGAGTGTCAGTTACACTGAAGCTTTCTTT.

This clone is a singleton in its sample. V and J are TRBV25-1 and TRBJ2-7; D not resolved. Germline CDR1 MGHDK, CDR2 SYGVNS. Trimming pared 7 bases from V and 0 bases from J, leaving 13 bases between. CDR3 length equals 14 residues. DNA of the CDR3: TGTGCCAGCAATATCCAGGTCTTCTCCTACGAGCAGTACTTC. Amino acid sequence: CASNIQVFSYEQYF.

This chain links TRBV7-9 with TRBJ1-2; 8 nucleotides line up with TRBD1. The CDR3 length is 16 residues. Germline assignment: CDR1 SEHNR and CDR2 FQNEAQ (reference sequence). V trimming: 5 bases; J trimming: 7 bases; junction bases outside the gene matches: 15. In nucleotides, the CDR3 is TGTGCCAGCAGCACACGGGAGTCAGGGGGCGCGAGTGGCTACACCTTC. Protein: CASSTRESGGASGYTF.

This chain connects TRBV5-4 to TRBJ2-3, with TRBD2 identical over 8 bases. CDR3 size: 15 residues. Germline trimming cut 1 base from V and 2 bases from J; bases unmatched to any gene: 3. The germline gives CDR1 SGHNT, CDR2 YYREEE (reference sequence). The CDR3, as DNA: TGTGCCAGCAGCTTGCAGCGGGGGTTCACAGATACGCAGTATTTT. Its translation: CASSLQRGFTDTQYF. The full variable domain, in which reference TRBV5-4 and TRBJ2-3 provide the parts outside the CDR3, is ETGVTQSPTHLIKTRGQQVTLRCSSQSGHNTVSWYQQALGQGPQFIFQYYREEENGRGNFPPRFSGLQFPNYSSELNVNALELDDSALYLCASSLQRGFTDTQYFGPGTRLTVL.

The rearrangement uses TRBV9 and TRBJ2-1; tentatively, D is TRBD1 (6 bases). The V gene lost 0 bases and the J gene lost 6 bases, with 16 bases spanning the gap. The germline CDR1 and CDR2 sequences are SGDLS and YYNGEE. The CDR3 is 16 residues long. CDR3 protein: CASSVVARGAGNEQFF. Here the CDR3 DNA reads TGTGCCAGCAGCGTAGTTGCCAGGGGAGCCGGCAATGAGCAGTTCTTC.

The chain carries TRBV2 and TRBJ1-2; 10 bases match TRBD1. CDR1 SNHLY and CDR2 FYNNEI come from the germline V gene. The V and J ends lost 5 bases and 2 bases, in that order; junction bases with no gene match: 5. The CDR3 contains 15 residues. Written as DNA, the CDR3 is TGTGCCAGCAGTCCAGGACAGGGGGAAAACTATGGCTACACCTTC. This sequence encodes CASSPGQGENYGYTF.

Points on this clone: Germline and junction disagree at one end, which may indicate a read error. The chain employs TRBV7-7 and TRBJ2-2, with a tentative D call TRBD2 (5 bases). CDR3 size: 15 residues. Germline CDR1 and CDR2: SSHAT and FNYEAQ (reference sequence). CDR3 DNA: TGTGCTAGCAGGCCCCCCGGGATAATGACCGGGGAGCTGTTTTTT. As protein: CASRPPGIMTGELFF.

The genes are TRBV29-1 and TRBJ2-3; tentatively, D is TRBD1 (9 bases). V was trimmed by 7 bases and J by 6 bases, leaving 23 bases between them. CDR3 size: 15 residues. Germline CDR1 reads SQVTM; CDR2 reads ANQGSEA. CDR3 sequence reads: CSGRRGQGGGDTQYF. The CDR3 DNA reads as TGCAGCGGTAGACGGGGACAGGGCGGGGGGGATACGCAGTATTTT.

This clone was seen a few times. This sequence joins TRBV6-1 and TRBJ2-7, with TRBD2 identical over 9 bases. Germline trimming cut 6 bases from V and 4 bases from J; bases unmatched to any gene: 7. The CDR3 is 14 amino acids. CDR1 and CDR2 from the germline V gene are MNHNS and SASEGT. CDR3 sequence reads: CASRSGTSLYEQYF. CDR3 DNA sequence: TGTGCCAGCAGGTCCGGGACTAGCCTATACGAGCAGTACTTC.

This clone was seen only a few times. This chain uses TRBV27 with TRBJ1-1; D is uncertain. Trimming took 5 bases from V and 1 from J, leaving 20 bases between them. Germline loops: CDR1 MNHEY, CDR2 SMNVEV (reference sequence). The CDR3 extends over 17 amino acids. CDR3 amino acids: CASSVTFRGMRNTEAFF. The CDR3 DNA follows: TGTGCCAGCAGTGTCACGTTTCGGGGAATGAGGAACACTGAAGCTTTCTTT.

Comment on this clone: At one end the junction does not follow the germline gene, possibly because of a read error. The chain employs TRBV27 and TRBJ2-7; D uncertain. Germline V gene data show CDR1 as MNHEY and CDR2 as SMNVEV (reference sequence). This CDR3 has 15 residues. The CDR3 nucleotides are TGTGCCAGCAGTTCCCTCACTGGGCTACGAGCCCCGATTAACTTC. It yields the protein CASSSLTGLRAPINF.

The J gene is TRBJ2-6, the V gene TRBV30, with TRBD1 matching 10 bases. Germline CDR1 reads GTSNPN; CDR2 reads SVGIG (reference sequence). There are 19 residues in the CDR3. J gave up 2 bases and V 1 base, and 11 bases lay outside the gene matches. In DNA, the CDR3 is TGTGCCTGGAGTGATACTCCGGGACAGGGGATACCTGGGGCCAACGTCCTGACTTTC. This sequence encodes CAWSDTPGQGIPGANVLTF. Using reference TRBV30 and TRBJ2-6 for the parts outside the CDR3, the full variable domain is SQTIHQWPATLVQPVGSPLSLECTVEGTSNPNLYWYRQAAGRGLQLLFYSVGIGQISSEVPQNLSASRPQDRQFILSSKKLLLSDSGFYLCAWSDTPGQGIPGANVLTFGAGSRLTVL.

This rearrangement joins TRBV6-1 to TRBJ2-2; 7 bases line up with TRBD2. The junction had 9 bases not matched to a gene; V was cut back by 2 bases and J by 6 bases. This CDR3 spans 16 amino acids. CDR1 is MNHNS, CDR2 SASEGT, per germline. In nucleotides, the CDR3 is TGTGCCAGCAGTGAACCAGCGGGAATCTCGGCCGGGGAGCTGTTTTTT. Amino acids: CASSEPAGISAGELFF.

The chain is built from TRBV9 and TRBJ2-1, with D perhaps matching TRBD2 (6 bases). V lost 0 bases and J 9 bases, leaving 16 bases between the germline ends. The germline gives CDR1 SGDLS, CDR2 YYNGEE. CDR3 length: 15 residues. CDR3 in amino acids: CASSVGGTGIGEQFF. CDR3 coding DNA: TGTGCCAGCAGCGTAGGGGGGACTGGGATCGGTGAGCAGTTCTTC.

This sequence joins TRBV28 and TRBJ2-3; perhaps TRBD2 as D (6 bases). The CDR3 has 15 residues. CDR1 and CDR2 (germline): MDHEN, SYDVKM. V was trimmed by 1 base and J by 7 bases, leaving 15 bases between them. CDR3 coding DNA: TGTGCCAGCAGTTTATCCGTGGAGGGCCATAATACGCAGTATTTT. Translation gives CASSLSVEGHNTQYF.

The chain links TRBV10-3 to TRBJ1-5; no clear D gene. CDR1 and CDR2 from the germline V gene are ENHRY and SYGVKD. This CDR3 comprises 9 residues. Trimming shortened V by 8 bases and J by 10 bases, and 6 bases separated the two germline ends. The CDR3 region is CAIREPQHF. CDR3 DNA: TGTGCCATCCGCGAACCCCAGCATTTT.

The chain has TRBV6-5 and TRBJ2-7, with 7 positions matching TRBD2. From germline, CDR1 is MNHEY and CDR2 SVGAGI. The length of the CDR3 is 15 residues. V lost 7 bases and J lost 0; bases outside the gene matches: 9. The CDR3 reads CASILAGASSYEQYF. CDR3 in DNA: TGTGCCAGCATTTTAGCGGGTGCCAGCTCCTACGAGCAGTACTTC.

The chain is built from TRBV30 and TRBJ1-1, with 7 bases aligning to TRBD1. CDR3 size: 12 residues. Trimming cost V 5 bases and J 4 bases; bases outside gene matches: 4. Germline CDR1 and CDR2: GTSNPN and SVGIG (reference sequence). CDR3 sequence reads: CAWSGTATEAFF. The CDR3 DNA follows: TGTGCCTGGTCCGGGACAGCCACTGAAGCTTTCTTT. Complete variable domain (other parts from reference TRBV30 and TRBJ1-1): SQTIHQWPATLVQPVGSPLSLECTVEGTSNPNLYWYRQAAGRGLQLLFYSVGIGQISSEVPQNLSASRPQDRQFILSSKKLLLSDSGFYLCAWSGTATEAFFGQGTRLTVV.

The chain uses TRBV25-1 and TRBJ2-3; the match to TRBD2 covers 12 bases. CDR1 is MGHDK, CDR2 SYGVNS, per germline. This CDR3 contains 15 residues. V was pared by 2 bases and J by 4 bases, with 1 base of the junction left unmatched. The CDR3, as DNA: TGTGCCAGCAGTGAACTAGCGGGGGGGCCAGATACGCAGTATTTT. It yields the protein CASSELAGGPDTQYF.

The genes are TRBV14 and TRBJ2-5; D perhaps matches TRBD2 (5 bases). Germline V gene data show CDR1 as SGHDN and CDR2 as FVKESK. The V gene lost 1 base and the J gene lost 5 bases, with 11 bases spanning the gap. This CDR3 comprises 14 residues. CDR3 region: CASSQGGRGETQYF. Written as DNA, the CDR3 is TGTGCCAGCAGCCAAGGTGGTCGAGGGGAGACCCAGTACTTC.

The gene calls are TRBV25-1 and TRBJ1-4; the match to TRBD1 covers 7 bases. The CDR3 totals 15 residues. With V trimmed by 4 bases and J by 7 bases, 9 bases remained unmatched. Looked up from germline, CDR1 is MGHDK and CDR2 is SYGVNS. CDR3 sequence reads: CASSGRQGLREKLFF. The CDR3 nucleotides read TGTGCCAGCAGTGGGAGACAGGGCTTGCGTGAAAAACTGTTTTTT.

This clone was detected only once. V usage is TRBV27 and J usage is TRBJ1-5; D not certain. Germline values: CDR1 MNHEY, CDR2 SMNVEV (reference sequence). V dropped 4 bases and J dropped 1 base, with 5 bases sitting between them. The CDR3 totals 13 residues. CDR3 sequence reads: CASSYKSNQPQHF. In DNA form, the CDR3 reads TGTGCCAGCAGTTACAAAAGCAATCAGCCCCAGCATTTT.